What follows are 10 T cell receptor beta chains derived from one specimen sequenced in a study of graft-versus-host responses after intestinal transplantation. Libraries were prepared by immunoSEQ multiplex PCR; TCRdb keeps only in-frame clonotypes and omits some of them. The sample has tens of thousands of clones, approximately 94% seen once; the top ten hold around 0.54%. No antigen has been identified for these receptors. The sequenced sample was unstimulated CD8+ T cells sorted from spleen or lymph node cells, obtained before intestinal transplant. The source is a human donor who received an intestinal transplant.

The rearrangement links TRBV30 to TRBJ2-7; TRBD1 agrees at 8 bases. CDR1 is GTSNPN and CDR2 is SVGIG in the germline V gene (reference sequence). The J segment lost 5 bases and the V segment lost 1 base, leaving 7 bases of the junction unmatched. The CDR3 length is 14 residues. The CDR3 DNA reads as TGTGCCTGGAGTGCTGGGCAGGGGGCTAACGAGCAGTACTTC. This translates into CAWSAGQGANEQYF.

The chain employs TRBV21-1 and TRBJ2-3. TRBV21-1 is a listed pseudogene. The CDR3 extends over 13 amino acids. CDR3 in amino acids: CASSVRYTDTQYF. CDR3 sequence (DNA): TGTGCCAGCAGCGTTAGGTACACAGATACGCAGTATTTT.

V usage is TRBV4-1 and J usage is TRBJ2-7; the D gene is possibly TRBD1 (5 bases). CDR1 MGHRA and CDR2 YSYEKL come from the germline V gene. This CDR3 spans 13 amino acids. V lost 4 bases and J 3 bases, leaving 10 bases between the germline ends. CDR3 amino acids: CASSLDSLYEQYF. The CDR3 coding sequence is TGCGCCAGCAGCCTCGACAGTCTCTACGAGCAGTACTTC.

This chain connects TRBV10-3 to TRBJ2-5; perhaps TRBD2 as D (6 bases). The J call may be incorrect, as the DNA end agrees better with TRBJ2-7. Germline CDR1 and CDR2: ENHRY and SYGVKD. This CDR3 is built from 14 residues. Here the CDR3 DNA reads TGTGCCATCAGTGGGCCGAATAGCGGCTACGAGCAGTACTTC. The encoded protein is CAISGPNSGYEQYF.

This chain links TRBV6-6 with TRBJ1-1, with D unclear. This CDR3 has 14 residues. Trimming took off 2 bases at V and 5 bases at J, with 12 bases between the two ends. In germline, CDR1 is MNHNY, CDR2 SVGAGI (reference sequence). Here the CDR3 DNA reads TGTGCCAGCAGTTACACCGGGGTAGAGACTGAAGCTTTCTTT. The encoded protein is CASSYTGVETEAFF.

The chain joins TRBV5-1 to TRBJ2-6; a weak D match, TRBD2 (5 bases). Per germline, CDR1 SGHRS and CDR2 YFSETQ. The CDR3 runs 19 residues. The V and J ends lost 2 bases and 13 bases respectively, with 31 bases between them. The CDR3 nucleotides are TGCGCCAGCAGCTTCACTCGGGCGGGCTCGTTGGGCGTGGATGGAGTCCTGACTTTC. Translating it yields CASSFTRAGSLGVDGVLTF. The whole variable domain, filled in from reference TRBV5-1 and TRBJ2-6, reads KAGVTQTPRYLIKTRGQQVTLSCSPISGHRSVSWYQQTPGQGLQFLFEYFSETQRNKGNFPGRFSGRQFSNSRSEMNVSTLELGDSALYLCASSFTRAGSLGVDGVLTFGAGSRLTVL.

The chain employs TRBV2 and TRBJ2-3; perhaps TRBD1 as D (6 bases). Trimming pared 3 bases from V and 6 bases from J, leaving 19 bases between. This CDR3 has 16 amino acids. The germline gives CDR1 SNHLY, CDR2 FYNNEI. CDR3 DNA: TGTGCCAGCAGTGAGGTCATTCAGGGGTCCGGGGATACGCAGTATTTT. Translated, it gives CASSEVIQGSGDTQYF.

The V and J genes are TRBV5-1 and TRBJ2-5; D not resolved. CDR1 SGHRS and CDR2 YFSETQ come from the germline V gene. The CDR3 runs to 13 residues. The V gene lost 2 bases and the J gene lost 1 base, with 6 bases spanning the gap. The CDR3 is CASSFVPQETQYF. The CDR3 DNA reads TGCGCCAGCAGCTTTGTCCCCCAAGAGACCCAGTACTTC.

Here the CDR3 DNA reads TGTGCCAGCAGCTTTCAGAGCGGGAGTAGGGACGAGCAGTACTTC. Its translation: CASSFQSGSRDEQYF. The chain carries TRBV7-8 and TRBJ2-7; 8 bases are a match to TRBD2. The length of the CDR3 is 15 residues. The germline CDR1 and CDR2 sequences are SGHVS and FQNEAQ. The V gene end was trimmed by 3 bases and the J gene end by 5 bases; junction bases not matched to a gene: 9.

V gene TRBV5-6 combines with J gene TRBJ2-1; D is unresolved. In germline, CDR1 is SGHDT, CDR2 YYEEEE. Trimming left V 5 bases short and J 0 bases short, with 12 bases between. The CDR3 loop spans 15 amino acids. CDR3 sequence (DNA): TGTGCCAGCAGTTACACTGCGAGCTCCTACAATGAGCAGTTCTTC. Protein product: CASSYTASSYNEQFF.